This T cell receptor (beta chain) derives from a study of tumor-infiltrating lymphocytes in primary liver carcinoma. Notes on the study in general: There were only about 7.5-25% of top clones found in all five tumor regions.

The table lists this clonotype with many counts. The antigen is not known. Researchers generated TCR beta cDNA from about 0.5 ug of total RNA, relying on a constant-region primer. ARM-PCR, slightly modified, supplied the TCR beta libraries through three nested multiplex PCR rounds. MiXCR was run by TCRdb on the multiplex PCR reads, yielding one entry per CDR3 protein. This table has about 21,000 distinct CDR3 sequences, about 65% appearing once. Bulk tissue was left unsorted, and RNA and DNA were co-extracted from around 18-30 mg of it. This receptor was identified in a man aged 40-49 years with primary liver carcinoma and hepatitis B virus infection. Sequencing was done on a sample of liver tumor tissue from sampling region 1. As for subset: tumor region T1, superior pole.

The CDR3 here is CASRPNRGANTGELFF. In DNA form, the CDR3 reads TGTGCCAGCAGACCGAACAGGGGCGCGAACACCGGGGAGCTGTTTTTT. The chain uses TRBV11-2 and TRBJ2-2, with 7 positions matching TRBD1. CDR3 size: 16 residues. The V gene end was trimmed by 6 bases and the J gene end by 0 bases; junction bases not matched to a gene: 7. Looked up from germline, CDR1 is SGHAT and CDR2 is FQNNGV.